This TCR beta chain was observed in a study of control samples from healthy donors and cancer patients. Sequencing was performed with immunoSEQ multiplex PCR; in TCRdb, only in-frame clones are kept and a portion is missing. The data hold 65,000 to 95,000 clones, with 80% to 90% observed a single time. This sequence was found in a man in his forties or fifties in good health. The specimen was blood.

For the CDR3, the DNA is TGTGCCACCAGTGATGAGGACGGATCCTATGGCTACACCTTC. As protein: CATSDEDGSYGYTF. The chain couples TRBV24-1 to TRBJ1-2; unclear D gene. The germline V and J ends were trimmed by 3 bases and 4 bases, with 11 bases remaining between them. The length of the CDR3 is 14 residues. In germline, CDR1 is KGHDR, CDR2 SFDVKD.